This TCR beta chain was sequenced for a study of early T cells in non-severe SARS-CoV-2 infection. Study-level background: Sequencing was performed on bulk RNA from unsorted whole blood, leaving chains unpaired.

Individual cDNA molecules received unique molecular identifiers during library preparation. MiXCR, applied by TCRdb to the 5' RACE reads, yields one record per CDR3 protein. The table has roughly 50,000 distinct CDR3 sequences, approximately 9.4% seen once; the top ten hold about 15%. CDR1 and CDR2 from the germline V gene are MNHEY and SVGEGT. Trimming took off 2 bases at V and 1 base at J, with 14 bases between the two ends. The CDR3 totals 16 residues. Study results and limitations: Matching with VDJdb favored anti-spike CD8 responses (missing private and CD4 specificities).

This clonotype was seen repeatedly, ten times or more. Its antigen is unknown. The clonotype comes from an adult who was a healthcare worker with PCR-confirmed SARS-CoV-2 infection or an uninfected control (not recorded which). The chain uses TRBV6-2 or TRBV6-3 and TRBJ1-1, with a possible D match to TRBD1 (5 bases). Sequences were obtained from whole blood. The chain's CDR3 is CASSYGFGAQNTEAFF. The CDR3, as DNA: TGTGCCAGCAGTTACGGGTTCGGGGCCCAGAACACTGAAGCTTTCTTT.